This is a list of T cell receptor beta chains from one sample in a study of T-cell reconstitution after alpha-beta-depleted transplantation in children. Each CDR3 protein gets one entry after TCRdb re-called the PCR reads with MiXCR. The sample records around 230,000 distinct CDR3 sequences, approximately 19% being singletons. Specimen: PBMCs, mostly from graft donor cells, collected 360 days after TCRalphabeta/CD19-depleted stem cell transplant. Receptors were obtained from a male patient aged 2-15 years who had a stem cell transplant for acute lymphoblastic leukemia, so the T cells may come from the graft donor. Each CDR3 is given without its conserved first and last residue. The D gene is left open where the match is weak. Clone size is given for some rows only: seen once, a few or many times, or a class if the clone is expanded.

v_gene,d_gene,abundance,len,CDR3aa
TRBV5-1,.,few,11,ASSSTQTYEQY
TRBV20-1,TRBD1,.,12,SARGDRGPYEQY
TRBV6-6,.,few,10,ASSLDGETQY
TRBV4-2,TRBD1,.,13,ASSPGGAVDYGYT
TRBV21-1,.,.,13,ASSNGTGAKDEQY
TRBV6-5,.,many,12,ASSYGRQGYGYT
TRBV3-1,.,few,13,ASSQDLGLAETQY
TRBV6-2/TRBV6-3,.,few,12,ASSYGSGAYEQY
TRBV29-1,TRBD2,.,12,SVNGRALADTQY
TRBV7-2,TRBD1,.,12,ASTARQGAYEQY
TRBV28,TRBD2,many,13,ASSLPGLVSYEQY
TRBV4-1,TRBD1,few,12,ASSAGGGNQPQH
TRBV9,TRBD2,.,14,GSSVGTSGSTYEQY
TRBV3-1,.,few,14,ASSQDLGRISYEQY
TRBV10-1,.,.,11,ASSEPGSDTQY
TRBV24-1,TRBD2,few,15,ATSDGQRGAYVDTQY
TRBV4-2,TRBD2,few,14,ASSQDRGGNTGELF
TRBV6-2/TRBV6-3,.,.,11,ASSYEGNYGYT